One and the same sample provided the 25 T cell receptor beta chains below, sequenced in a study of blood T cell repertoires in COVID-19. Data came from immunoSEQ multiplex PCR; TCRdb stores just in-frame clones and leaves some out. The sample records fewer than 450,000 clones, around nine tenths being singletons. The source material was peripheral blood. These receptors were collected from a woman aged 70-85 years with COVID-19, enrolled during active disease.

In DNA, the CDR3 is TGCGCCAGCAGCTTGTACGGGGATACCGGGGAGCTGTTTTTT. Protein: CASSLYGDTGELFF. The chain is built from TRBV5-1 and TRBJ2-2, with D perhaps TRBD2 (5 bases). Trimming removed 1 base at V and 5 bases at J, with 9 bases between. The CDR3 spans 14 residues. Per germline, CDR1 SGHRS and CDR2 YFSETQ.

The chain links TRBV28 to TRBJ1-2, with D possibly TRBD1 on 5 matching bases. The V gene lost 8 bases and the J gene lost 2 bases, with 9 bases spanning the gap. The CDR3 covers 12 residues. Germline CDR1 MDHEN, CDR2 SYDVKM. CDR3 in DNA: TGTGCCAGCGGGGCGGGGAACTATGGCTACACCTTC. Translating gives CASGAGNYGYTF.

The chain links TRBV7-3 to TRBJ1-1, with D possibly being TRBD1 (5 bases). The CDR3 covers 14 residues. Per the germline V gene, CDR1 is SGHTA and CDR2 is FQGTGA. Trimming stripped 2 bases from V and 1 base from J, with 8 bases between. CDR3 coding DNA: TGTGCCAGCAGCTTACTAGGGGAGAACACTGAAGCTTTCTTT. Amino acids: CASSLLGENTEAFF.

V usage is TRBV5-1 and J usage is TRBJ2-3; the match to TRBD2 covers 7 bases. CDR3 length equals 16 residues. CDR1 and CDR2 (germline): SGHRS, YFSETQ. Unmatched junction bases numbered 12, after V lost 4 bases and J lost 4 bases. The CDR3 coding sequence is TGCGCCAGCAGCCCCGGGACTATGAACGAGGCAGATACGCAGTATTTT. Encoded protein: CASSPGTMNEADTQYF. Full variable domain (missing parts from reference TRBV5-1 and TRBJ2-3): KAGVTQTPRYLIKTRGQQVTLSCSPISGHRSVSWYQQTPGQGLQFLFEYFSETQRNKGNFPGRFSGRQFSNSRSEMNVSTLELGDSALYLCASSPGTMNEADTQYFGPGTRLTVL.

The rearrangement uses TRBV19 and TRBJ1-3, with D perhaps matching TRBD1 (6 bases). Germline CDR1 reads LNHDA; CDR2 reads SQIVND (reference sequence). The CDR3 has 15 amino acids. The V end lost 8 bases, the J end lost 2 bases, and 16 bases lay between the germline ends. CDR3 nucleotides: TGTGCCAGTCATTCCGGGACAATTACTGGAAACACCATATATTTT. This encodes CASHSGTITGNTIYF.

Points on this clone: The junction and the germline gene differ at one end; a read error may be behind it. The V gene is TRBV20-1, the J gene TRBJ2-1; TRBD2 matches 7 bases. The CDR3 spans 11 residues. CDR1 is DFQATT and CDR2 is SNEGSKA in the germline V gene (reference sequence). Here the CDR3 reads CSARDREGIVF. CDR3 nucleotide sequence: TGCAGTGCTAGAGATAGGGAGGGCATCGTCTTC.

The CDR3 is CASSFGGAGYGYTF. DNA of the CDR3: TGCGCCAGCAGCTTTGGGGGGGCTGGCTATGGCTACACCTTC. This chain connects TRBV5-1 to TRBJ1-2, with D possibly TRBD1 on 6 matching bases. CDR3 length: 14 residues. Trimming took off 2 bases at V and 4 bases at J, with 12 bases between the two ends. Germline V gives CDR1 SGHRS, CDR2 YFSETQ.

The chain recombines TRBV4-2 with TRBJ1-2; a possible D gene is TRBD1 (6 bases). Trimming removed 4 bases from V and 7 bases from J, with 19 bases in between. Germline V gene lookup returns CDR1 LGHNA and CDR2 YNFKEQ. This CDR3 contains 15 residues. The CDR3 region is CASSPAGGGESGYTF. The CDR3 DNA is TGTGCCAGCAGCCCCGCTGGGGGGGGCGAGAGTGGCTACACCTTC.

The rearrangement joins TRBV5-1 to TRBJ1-3; TRBD1 might be the D (6 bases). From germline, CDR1 is SGHRS and CDR2 YFSETQ. Trimming pared 0 bases from V and 4 bases from J, leaving 11 bases between. The CDR3 extends over 15 amino acids. This CDR3 reads CASSLAGDGGNTIYF. The CDR3 nucleotides are TGCGCCAGCAGCTTGGCAGGGGACGGGGGAAACACCATATATTTT.

This clone has a single count. The genes are TRBV7-2 and TRBJ2-7; possibly TRBD2 for D (6 bases). Trimming removed 0 bases at V and 1 base at J, with 10 bases between. In germline, CDR1 is SGHTA, CDR2 FQGNSA. CDR3 size: 15 residues. The CDR3 reads CASSLAGGLSYEQYF. The CDR3 DNA is TGTGCCAGCAGCTTAGCGGGGGGATTATCCTACGAGCAGTACTTC.

This sequence joins TRBV6-5 and TRBJ1-1, with unresolved D. The germline CDR1 and CDR2 sequences are MNHEY and SVGAGI. V lost 2 bases, J lost 1 base, and 14 bases lay in between. This CDR3 has 16 amino acids. For the CDR3, the DNA is TGTGCCAGCAGTTACAACGCGATGGAGGGGAACACTGAAGCTTTCTTT. Amino acids: CASSYNAMEGNTEAFF.

The chain combines TRBV24-1 with TRBJ2-3; D is possibly TRBD2 (6 bases). Germline CDR1 is KGHDR and CDR2 is SFDVKD. The CDR3 has 19 residues. V was clipped by 4 bases and J by 10 bases, with 32 bases between them. CDR3 in amino acids: CATSDVLGGGDQQGEPQYF. CDR3 DNA: TGTGCCACCAGTGACGTCTTAGGTGGCGGGGACCAACAAGGGGAACCGCAGTATTTT.

CDR3 nucleotide sequence: TGTGCCTGGCGTCGACAGGGATCAATCAAGCCCCAGCATTTT. As protein: CAWRRQGSIKPQHF. The chain combines TRBV30 with TRBJ1-5, with 7 bases lining up with TRBD1. The CDR3 is 14 residues long. Germline loops: CDR1 GTSNPN, CDR2 SVGIG (reference sequence). With V trimmed by 5 bases and J by 8 bases, 12 bases remained unmatched. Complete variable domain (other parts from reference TRBV30 and TRBJ1-5): SQTIHQWPATLVQPVGSPLSLECTVEGTSNPNLYWYRQAAGRGLQLLFYSVGIGQISSEVPQNLSASRPQDRQFILSSKKLLLSDSGFYLCAWRRQGSIKPQHFGDGTRLSIL.

This clone was seen a single time. V is TRBV6-5 and J is TRBJ2-5, with 13 bases aligning to TRBD2. V dropped 5 bases and J dropped 4; count of bases not matched to a gene: 4. Germline V gene sequence: CDR1 MNHEY, CDR2 SVGAGI. The CDR3 is made up of 15 amino acids. The DNA of the CDR3 is TGTGCCAGCAGTCAAACTAGCGGGGGGGCAGAGACCCAGTACTTC. It translates to CASSQTSGGAETQYF.

The V gene is TRBV15, the J gene TRBJ2-5; 12 bases line up with TRBD2. The CDR3 is 15 residues long. CDR1 is LNHNV and CDR2 is YYDKDF in the germline V gene (reference sequence). V shed 7 bases and J 4 bases; nucleotides not matched to a gene: 7. CDR3 sequence reads: CATKASGGAVETQYF. The CDR3 DNA reads TGTGCCACCAAAGCTAGCGGGGGGGCAGTAGAGACCCAGTACTTC.

The chain has TRBV30 and TRBJ2-1; D possibly corresponds to TRBD2 (7 bases). CDR3 length: 14 amino acids. The ends were cut back, 0 bases at V and 7 bases at J, with 13 bases in the middle. Per germline, CDR1 GTSNPN and CDR2 SVGIG (reference sequence). The DNA of the CDR3 is TGTGCCTGGAGTGTGCTAGGGGGGGGAAATGAGCAGTTCTTC. Protein: CAWSVLGGGNEQFF.

This chain joins TRBV28 and TRBJ1-4; 8 nucleotides match TRBD1. Germline V gene lookup returns CDR1 MDHEN and CDR2 SYDVKM. Trimming cost V 5 bases and J 7 bases; bases outside gene matches: 12. This CDR3 is 16 amino acids long. Written as DNA, the CDR3 is TGTGCCAGCAGTCCCCTTTCAGGGGGCGAGGGTGAAAAACTGTTTTTT. Protein sequence: CASSPLSGGEGEKLFF. Full variable domain (outside the CDR3, taken from reference TRBV28 and TRBJ1-4): DVKVTQSSRYLVKRTGEKVFLECVQDMDHENMFWYRQDPGLGLRLIYFSYDVKMKEKGDIPEGYSVSREKKERFSLILESASTNQTSMYLCASSPLSGGEGEKLFFGSGTQLSVL.

The rearrangement uses TRBV10-3 and TRBJ1-2; D possibly corresponds to TRBD1 (6 bases). The CDR3 covers 12 residues. Germline CDR1 ENHRY, CDR2 SYGVKD. Trimming stripped 7 bases from V and 8 bases from J, with 14 bases between. The CDR3 protein is CAITEQGIGYTF. The CDR3 DNA is TGTGCCATCACCGAACAGGGTATAGGCTACACCTTC.

The chain employs TRBV7-2 and TRBJ2-5, with 9 bases lining up with TRBD2. The CDR3 is made up of 16 amino acids. Germline V gene sequence: CDR1 SGHTA, CDR2 FQGNSA. V trimming: 2 bases; J trimming: 3 bases; junction bases outside the gene matches: 7. The CDR3: CASSLSPSGVKETQYF. CDR3 in DNA: TGTGCCAGCAGCTTATCCCCTAGCGGGGTCAAAGAGACCCAGTACTTC.

This chain links TRBV5-6 with TRBJ1-2; D may be TRBD1 (5 bases). Trimming cost V 5 bases and J 8 bases, with 16 bases left between them. Germline V gene lookup returns CDR1 SGHDT and CDR2 YYEEEE. The length of the CDR3 is 13 residues. CDR3 amino acids: CASRPGQVGGYTF. CDR3 in DNA: TGTGCCAGCAGACCCGGACAAGTAGGAGGCTACACCTTC.

The chain combines TRBV4-1 with TRBJ2-7, with 8 bases matching TRBD2. Trimming at V came to 2 bases and at J to 3 bases, leaving 3 bases not matched to a gene. The CDR3 runs 14 residues. Germline V gene sequence: CDR1 MGHRA, CDR2 YSYEKL. The CDR3 sequence: CASSQPTSGYEQYF. As DNA, the CDR3 is TGCGCCAGCAGCCAACCCACTAGCGGCTACGAGCAGTACTTC.

The CDR3 loop is CASGLNPGQGTDTQYF. CDR3 bases: TGTGCCAGCGGCCTCAATCCGGGACAGGGCACAGATACGCAGTATTTT. V is TRBV5-6 and J is TRBJ2-3; 8 bases agree with TRBD1. Germline CDR1 SGHDT, CDR2 YYEEEE. V lost 7 bases, J lost 1 base, and 11 bases stayed unmatched. The CDR3 length is 16 residues.

The rearrangement uses TRBV6-5 and TRBJ1-1; TRBD1 aligns across 7 bases. Germline V gene lookup returns CDR1 MNHEY and CDR2 SVGAGI. With V trimmed by 8 bases and J by 6 bases, 3 bases remained unmatched. This CDR3 region has 11 residues. The CDR3 DNA sequence: TGTGCCAGCCGGGACAGTTCTGAAGCTTTCTTT. Translating it yields CASRDSSEAFF.

V usage is TRBV10-3 and J usage is TRBJ1-2; 10 positions agree with TRBD1. V lost 6 bases to trimming and J lost 2 bases; unmatched junction nucleotides: 3. Germline-derived CDR1 and CDR2 are ENHRY and SYGVKD. CDR3 length equals 14 residues. The CDR3 DNA sequence: TGTGCCATCAGCGACAGGGGGCCAAACTATGGCTACACCTTC. Encoded protein: CAISDRGPNYGYTF.

V usage is TRBV28 and J usage is TRBJ1-2, with a tentative D call TRBD1 (5 bases). The germline V and J ends were trimmed by 7 bases and 8 bases, with 20 bases remaining between them. CDR1 and CDR2 from the germline V gene are MDHEN and SYDVKM. The CDR3 extends over 14 amino acids. Written as DNA, the CDR3 is TGTGCCAGCATTTTCGGGGGAGCAACGGGGGGCTACACCTTC. Encoded protein: CASIFGGATGGYTF.